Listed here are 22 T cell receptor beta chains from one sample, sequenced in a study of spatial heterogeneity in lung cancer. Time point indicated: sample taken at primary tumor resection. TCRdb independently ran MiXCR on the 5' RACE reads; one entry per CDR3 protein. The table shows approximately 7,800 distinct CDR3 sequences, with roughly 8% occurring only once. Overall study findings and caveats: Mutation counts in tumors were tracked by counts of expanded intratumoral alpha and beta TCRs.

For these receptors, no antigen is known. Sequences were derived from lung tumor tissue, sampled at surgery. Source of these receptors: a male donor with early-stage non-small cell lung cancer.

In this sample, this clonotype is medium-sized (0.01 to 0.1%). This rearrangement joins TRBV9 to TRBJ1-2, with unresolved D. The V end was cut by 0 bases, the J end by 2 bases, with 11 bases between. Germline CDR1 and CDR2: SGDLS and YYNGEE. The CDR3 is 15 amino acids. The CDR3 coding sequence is TGTGCCAGCAGCGTAGGAGTTCAACTAAACTATGGCTACACCTTC. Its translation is CASSVGVQLNYGYTF.

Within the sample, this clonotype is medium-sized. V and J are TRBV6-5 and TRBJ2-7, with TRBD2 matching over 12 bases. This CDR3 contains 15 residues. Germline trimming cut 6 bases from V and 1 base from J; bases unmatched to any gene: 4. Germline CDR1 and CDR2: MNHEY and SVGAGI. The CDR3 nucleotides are TGTGCCAGCAGCATCGGGACTAGCGGGTCCTACGAGCAGTACTTC. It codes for CASSIGTSGSYEQYF.

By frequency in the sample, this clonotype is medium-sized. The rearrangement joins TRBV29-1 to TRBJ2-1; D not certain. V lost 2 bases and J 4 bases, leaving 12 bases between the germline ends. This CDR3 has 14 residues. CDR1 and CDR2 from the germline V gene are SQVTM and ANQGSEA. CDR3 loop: CSVESPHRYNEQFF. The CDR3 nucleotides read TGCAGCGTTGAATCGCCGCACCGATACAATGAGCAGTTCTTC.

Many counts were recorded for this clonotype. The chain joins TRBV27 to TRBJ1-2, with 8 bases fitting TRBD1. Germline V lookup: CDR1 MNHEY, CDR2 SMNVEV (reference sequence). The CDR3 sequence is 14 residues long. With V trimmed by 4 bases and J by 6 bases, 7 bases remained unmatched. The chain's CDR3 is CASSSWTGRDGYTF. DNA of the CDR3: TGTGCCAGCAGTTCCTGGACAGGGCGGGATGGCTACACCTTC.

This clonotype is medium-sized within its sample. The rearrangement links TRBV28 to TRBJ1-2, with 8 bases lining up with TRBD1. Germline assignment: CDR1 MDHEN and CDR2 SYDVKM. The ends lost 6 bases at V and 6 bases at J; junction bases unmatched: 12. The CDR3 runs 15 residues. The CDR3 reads CASSPPPGTGHGYTF. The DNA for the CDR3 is TGTGCCAGCAGCCCCCCCCCGGGGACAGGACATGGCTACACCTTC.

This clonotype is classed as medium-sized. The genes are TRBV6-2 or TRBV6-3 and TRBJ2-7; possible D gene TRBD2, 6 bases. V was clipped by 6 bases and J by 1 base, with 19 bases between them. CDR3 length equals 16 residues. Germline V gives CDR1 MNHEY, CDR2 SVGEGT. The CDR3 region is CASRLTGTLRSYEQYF. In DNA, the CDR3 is TGTGCCAGCAGACTGACCGGGACTCTAAGGTCCTACGAGCAGTACTTC.

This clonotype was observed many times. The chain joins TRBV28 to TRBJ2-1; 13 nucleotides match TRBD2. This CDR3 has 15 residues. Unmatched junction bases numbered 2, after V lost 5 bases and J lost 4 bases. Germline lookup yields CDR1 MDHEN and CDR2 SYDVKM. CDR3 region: CASSILAGGYNEQFF. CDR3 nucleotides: TGTGCCAGCAGTATACTAGCGGGGGGGTACAATGAGCAGTTCTTC.

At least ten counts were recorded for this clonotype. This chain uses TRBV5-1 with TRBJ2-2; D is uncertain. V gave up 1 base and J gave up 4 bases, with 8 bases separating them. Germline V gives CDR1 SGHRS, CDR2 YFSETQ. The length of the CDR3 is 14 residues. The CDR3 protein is CASSLTWGTGELFF. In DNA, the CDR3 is TGCGCCAGCAGCTTGACTTGGGGCACCGGGGAGCTGTTTTTT. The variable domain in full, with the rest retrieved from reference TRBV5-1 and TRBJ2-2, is KAGVTQTPRYLIKTRGQQVTLSCSPISGHRSVSWYQQTPGQGLQFLFEYFSETQRNKGNFPGRFSGRQFSNSRSEMNVSTLELGDSALYLCASSLTWGTGELFFGEGSRLTVL.

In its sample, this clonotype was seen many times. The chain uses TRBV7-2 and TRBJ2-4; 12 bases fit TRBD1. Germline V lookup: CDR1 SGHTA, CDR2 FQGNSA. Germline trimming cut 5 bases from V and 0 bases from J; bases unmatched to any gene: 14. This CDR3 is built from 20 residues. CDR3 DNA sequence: TGTGCCAGCAGCCAAGGGGGGACAGGGGGCTTTTGGATAGCCAAAAACATTCAGTACTTC. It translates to CASSQGGTGGFWIAKNIQYF.

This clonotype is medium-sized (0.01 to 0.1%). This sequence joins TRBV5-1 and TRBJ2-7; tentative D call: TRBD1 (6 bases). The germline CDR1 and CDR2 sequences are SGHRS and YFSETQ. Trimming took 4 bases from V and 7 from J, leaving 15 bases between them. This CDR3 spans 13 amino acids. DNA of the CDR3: TGCGCCAGCAGCCCAACAGGGTCGGGAGAGCAGTACTTC. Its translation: CASSPTGSGEQYF.

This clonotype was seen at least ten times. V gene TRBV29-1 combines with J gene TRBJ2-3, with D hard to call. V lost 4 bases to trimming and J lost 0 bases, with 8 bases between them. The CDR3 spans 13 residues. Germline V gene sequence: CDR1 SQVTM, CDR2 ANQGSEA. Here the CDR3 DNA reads TGCAGCGTTGGAAAACCTAGCACAGATACGCAGTATTTT. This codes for CSVGKPSTDTQYF.

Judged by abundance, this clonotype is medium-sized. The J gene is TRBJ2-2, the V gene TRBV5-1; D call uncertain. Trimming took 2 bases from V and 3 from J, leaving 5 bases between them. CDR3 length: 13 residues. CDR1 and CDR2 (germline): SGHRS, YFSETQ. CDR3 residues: CASSFLDTGELFF. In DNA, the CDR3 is TGCGCCAGCAGCTTTCTAGACACCGGGGAGCTGTTTTTT. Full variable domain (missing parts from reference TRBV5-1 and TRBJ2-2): KAGVTQTPRYLIKTRGQQVTLSCSPISGHRSVSWYQQTPGQGLQFLFEYFSETQRNKGNFPGRFSGRQFSNSRSEMNVSTLELGDSALYLCASSFLDTGELFFGEGSRLTVL.

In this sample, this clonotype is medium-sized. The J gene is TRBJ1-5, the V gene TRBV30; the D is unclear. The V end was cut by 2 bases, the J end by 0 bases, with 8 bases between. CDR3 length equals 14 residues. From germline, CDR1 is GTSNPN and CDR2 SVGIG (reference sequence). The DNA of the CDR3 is TGTGCCTGGAGTTCGGGCTATAGCAATCAGCCCCAGCATTTT. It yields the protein CAWSSGYSNQPQHF.

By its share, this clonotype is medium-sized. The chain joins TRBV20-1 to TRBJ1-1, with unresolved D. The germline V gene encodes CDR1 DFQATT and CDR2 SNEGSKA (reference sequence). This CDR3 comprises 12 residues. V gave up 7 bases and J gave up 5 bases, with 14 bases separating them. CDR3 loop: CSGGRSRTEAFF. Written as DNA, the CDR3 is TGCAGTGGCGGACGGTCGAGGACTGAAGCTTTCTTT.

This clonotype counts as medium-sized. CDR3 sequence: CASSLNNPGQGQYF. Written as DNA, the CDR3 is TGCGCCAGCAGCCTTAATAACCCGGGACAGGGACAGTACTTC. The chain links TRBV5-1 to TRBJ2-7, with TRBD1 matching over 9 bases. Losses at the gene ends were 4 bases for V and 10 bases for J; bases not matched to a gene: 12. The germline CDR1 and CDR2 sequences are SGHRS and YFSETQ. This CDR3 is 14 amino acids long. Filled out from reference TRBV5-1 and TRBJ2-7, the complete variable domain reads KAGVTQTPRYLIKTRGQQVTLSCSPISGHRSVSWYQQTPGQGLQFLFEYFSETQRNKGNFPGRFSGRQFSNSRSEMNVSTLELGDSALYLCASSLNNPGQGQYFGPGTRLTVT.

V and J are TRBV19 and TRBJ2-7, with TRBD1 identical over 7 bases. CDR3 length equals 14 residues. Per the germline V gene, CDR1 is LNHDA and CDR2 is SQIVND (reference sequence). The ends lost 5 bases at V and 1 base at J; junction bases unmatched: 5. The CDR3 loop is CASSPWTGSYEQYF. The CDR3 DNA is TGTGCCAGTAGTCCCTGGACAGGATCCTACGAGCAGTACTTC.

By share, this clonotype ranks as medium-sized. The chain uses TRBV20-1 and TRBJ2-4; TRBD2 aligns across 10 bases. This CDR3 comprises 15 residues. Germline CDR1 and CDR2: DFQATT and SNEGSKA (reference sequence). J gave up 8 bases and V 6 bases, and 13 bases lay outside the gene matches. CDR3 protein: CSARTSGPTPHIQYF. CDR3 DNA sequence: TGCAGTGCCCGGACTAGCGGACCTACGCCGCACATTCAGTACTTC.

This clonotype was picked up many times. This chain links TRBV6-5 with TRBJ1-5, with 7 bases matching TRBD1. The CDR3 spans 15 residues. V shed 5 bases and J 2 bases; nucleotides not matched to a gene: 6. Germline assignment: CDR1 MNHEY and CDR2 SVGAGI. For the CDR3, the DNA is TGTGCCAGCAGTCGGACAGGCTATGGCAATCAGCCCCAGCATTTT. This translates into CASSRTGYGNQPQHF.

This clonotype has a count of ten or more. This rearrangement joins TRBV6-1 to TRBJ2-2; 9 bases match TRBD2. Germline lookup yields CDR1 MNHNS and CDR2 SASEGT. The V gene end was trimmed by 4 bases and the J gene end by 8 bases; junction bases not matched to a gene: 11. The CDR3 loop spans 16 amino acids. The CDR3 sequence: CASSGLVAGVGGELFF. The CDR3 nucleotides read TGTGCCAGCAGTGGGCTCGTAGCGGGAGTGGGAGGGGAGCTGTTTTTT.

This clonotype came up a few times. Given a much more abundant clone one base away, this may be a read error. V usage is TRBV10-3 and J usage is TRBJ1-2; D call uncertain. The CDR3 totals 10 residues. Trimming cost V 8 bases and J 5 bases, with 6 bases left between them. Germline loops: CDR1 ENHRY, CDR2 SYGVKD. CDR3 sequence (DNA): TGTGCCATCGACCAGTATGGCTACACCTTC. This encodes CAIDQYGYTF.

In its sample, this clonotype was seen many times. CDR3 residues: CASSVSGRTDTQYF. The CDR3 region has the DNA TGTGCCAGCAGCGTTAGCGGGAGGACAGATACGCAGTATTTT. The J gene is TRBJ2-3, the V gene TRBV9; 10 bases map to TRBD2. Germline trimming cut 2 bases from V and 3 bases from J; bases unmatched to any gene: 0. Per germline, CDR1 SGDLS and CDR2 YYNGEE. The CDR3 runs to 14 residues.

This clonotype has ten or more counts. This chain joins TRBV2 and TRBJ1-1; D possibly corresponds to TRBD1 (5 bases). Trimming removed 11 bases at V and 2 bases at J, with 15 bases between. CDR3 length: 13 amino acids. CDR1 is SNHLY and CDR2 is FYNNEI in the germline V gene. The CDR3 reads CACRGGPNTEAFF. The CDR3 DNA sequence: TGTGCCTGCCGGGGCGGCCCAAACACTGAAGCTTTCTTT.